The 20 T cell receptor beta chains given below trace back to one sample, sequenced in a study of Graves' ophthalmopathy and Graves' hyperthyroidism. RNA transcripts served as template for amplifying TCR beta CDR3 sequences. First-round RT-PCR used HTBI primers; second-round multiplex PCR followed. TCRdb processed the multiplex PCR reads anew with MiXCR; each CDR3 protein has one entry. This sample has about 370,000 distinct CDR3 sequences, with about 18% found just once. Sequencing input: peripheral blood. Receptors were obtained from an adult woman with stable Graves' hyperthyroidism.

At least ten counts were recorded for this clonotype. V usage is TRBV20-1 and J usage is TRBJ2-7, with D perhaps assigned TRBD1 or TRBD2 (5 bases each). CDR3 size: 16 residues. V lost 2 bases and J lost 2, with 19 bases in between. Germline V gene data show CDR1 as DFQATT and CDR2 as SNEGSKA (reference sequence). CDR3 residues: CSARSNNPGRPYEQYF. The CDR3 nucleotides are TGCAGTGCTAGATCAAACAACCCGGGACGGCCCTACGAGCAGTACTTC.

The sample holds many counts of this clonotype. The chain combines TRBV19 with TRBJ1-5, with D maybe TRBD1 (6 bases). The V and J ends lost 3 bases and 4 bases respectively, with 10 bases between them. Germline CDR1 and CDR2: LNHDA and SQIVND (reference sequence). This CDR3 has 14 amino acids. The CDR3 region is CASSMSGDNQPQHF. The CDR3 nucleotides are TGTGCCAGTAGTATGTCAGGGGATAATCAGCCCCAGCATTTT.

This clonotype has only a few counts. V gene TRBV6-1 combines with J gene TRBJ2-7; TRBD1 matches 7 bases. From germline, CDR1 is MNHNS and CDR2 SASEGT. Germline trimming cut 6 bases from V and 1 base from J; bases unmatched to any gene: 9. The length of the CDR3 is 15 residues. CDR3 sequence (DNA): TGTGCCAGCAGCCGAGAGGGGGCCAGTTCCTACGAGCAGTACTTC. It yields the protein CASSREGASSYEQYF.

At least ten counts were recorded for this clonotype. The chain employs TRBV12-3 or TRBV12-4 and TRBJ2-7, with a tentative D call TRBD1 (6 bases). CDR3 size: 13 residues. Trimming stripped 6 bases from V and 3 bases from J, with 12 bases between. CDR3 in amino acids: CASRSTGNYEQYF. The CDR3 DNA follows: TGTGCCAGCAGAAGCACAGGGAACTACGAGCAGTACTTC.

V gene TRBV19 combines with J gene TRBJ2-4; no definite D call. V lost 8 bases, J lost 7 bases, and 15 bases lay in between. Looked up from germline, CDR1 is LNHDA and CDR2 is SQIVND (reference sequence). CDR3 length: 13 residues. As DNA, the CDR3 is TGTGCCAGTCGGCGCACCCTCAGGAACATTCAGTACTTC. Protein product: CASRRTLRNIQYF.

This clonotype has at least ten counts. The chain recombines TRBV29-1 with TRBJ2-5, with 11 bases aligning to TRBD2. The CDR3 length is 14 residues. Germline assignment: CDR1 SQVTM and CDR2 ANQGSEA. The J segment lost 2 bases and the V segment lost 6 bases, leaving 5 bases of the junction unmatched. This chain's CDR3 is CSVQRLAGQETQYF. The DNA of the CDR3 is TGCAGCGTCCAACGACTAGCGGGGCAAGAGACCCAGTACTTC.

A few counts support this clonotype. The chain couples TRBV18 to TRBJ2-7; D is ambiguous. The CDR3 is 14 amino acids. CDR1 is KGHSH, CDR2 LQKENI, per germline. The ends were cut back, 3 bases at V and 0 bases at J, with 9 bases in the middle. The CDR3 loop reads CASSPLQSSYEQYF. CDR3 DNA: TGTGCCAGCTCACCTCTACAGTCCTCCTACGAGCAGTACTTC. The whole variable domain, filled in from reference TRBV18 and TRBJ2-7, reads NAGVMQNPRHLVRRRGQEARLRCSPMKGHSHVYWYRQLPEEGLKFMVYLQKENIIDESGMPKERFSAEFPKEGPSILRIQQVVRGDSAAYFCASSPLQSSYEQYFGPGTRLTVT.

This clonotype occurred many times. V usage is TRBV3-1 and J usage is TRBJ2-2; TRBD1 might be the D (5 bases). V shed 2 bases and J shed 3 bases, with 10 bases lying between them. Germline CDR1 reads LGHDT; CDR2 reads YNNKEL (reference sequence). The CDR3 consists of 15 residues. DNA for the CDR3: TGTGCCAGCAGCCAACAGGGAAGTTACACCGGGGAGCTGTTTTTT. It specifies CASSQQGSYTGELFF.

This clonotype was seen many times. V and J are TRBV28 and TRBJ1-1, with 9 nucleotides matching TRBD1. V trimming: 6 bases; J trimming: 4 bases; junction bases outside the gene matches: 12. Germline CDR1 reads MDHEN; CDR2 reads SYDVKM. This CDR3 spans 16 amino acids. The CDR3 loop is CASSRRQRQGGTEAFF. CDR3 nucleotide sequence: TGTGCCAGCAGCCGACGACAAAGACAGGGGGGCACTGAAGCTTTCTTT.

This clonotype was recorded many times. This chain links TRBV12-3 or TRBV12-4 with TRBJ1-2, with 9 bases lining up with TRBD1. The CDR3 totals 17 residues. J was trimmed by 8 bases and V by 2 bases; bases with no gene match: 15. The chain's CDR3 is CASSLWEFRTGVRGYTF. The CDR3 DNA reads as TGTGCCAGCAGTTTATGGGAATTCAGGACAGGGGTGAGAGGCTACACCTTC.

This clonotype was counted many times. V is TRBV20-1 and J is TRBJ1-3, with D possibly TRBD1 on 6 matching bases. V was shortened by 5 bases and J by 0 bases, with 14 bases between the two germline ends. This CDR3 contains 15 residues. Germline values: CDR1 DFQATT, CDR2 SNEGSKA (reference sequence). The CDR3 coding sequence is TGCAGTGCTTATGACAGGTCCTACTCTGGAAACACCATATATTTT. This sequence encodes CSAYDRSYSGNTIYF.

The sample holds many counts of this clonotype. Just one base apart from a much larger clone, this may be a read error. The genes are TRBV7-9 and TRBJ1-1; D is possibly TRBD1 (6 bases). V lost 4 bases and J lost 0, with 9 bases in between. CDR1 SEHNR and CDR2 FQNEAQ come from the germline V gene (reference sequence). This CDR3 comprises 14 residues. CDR3 sequence (DNA): TGTGCCAGCAGCTCGACAGGCCTGAACACTGAAGCTTTCTTT. This translates into CASSSTGLNTEAFF.

This clonotype appeared many times. V is TRBV2 and J is TRBJ1-5; D is ambiguous. The V end lost 6 bases, the J end lost 0 bases, and 15 bases lay between the germline ends. The CDR3 has 16 amino acids. Germline V gene lookup returns CDR1 SNHLY and CDR2 FYNNEI. The CDR3 here is CASSGSGRFSNQPQHF. CDR3 coding DNA: TGTGCCAGCAGCGGGTCGGGCCGATTTAGCAATCAGCCCCAGCATTTT.

This clonotype was recorded many times. The rearrangement uses TRBV30 and TRBJ1-1; D possibly corresponds to TRBD1 (5 bases). The V gene's germline CDR1 is GTSNPN and CDR2 SVGIG (reference sequence). This CDR3 region has 15 residues. V lost 0 bases and J 6 bases, leaving 17 bases between the germline ends. CDR3 in DNA: TGTGCCTGGAGTGTAGGCCCTCGGCAGGGCGCTGAAGCTTTCTTT. It yields the protein CAWSVGPRQGAEAFF. Using reference TRBV30 and TRBJ1-1 for the parts outside the CDR3, the full variable domain is SQTIHQWPATLVQPVGSPLSLECTVEGTSNPNLYWYRQAAGRGLQLLFYSVGIGQISSEVPQNLSASRPQDRQFILSSKKLLLSDSGFYLCAWSVGPRQGAEAFFGQGTRLTVV.

This clonotype was counted at least ten times. This chain uses TRBV28 with TRBJ2-2; no firm D call. Per germline, CDR1 MDHEN and CDR2 SYDVKM. CDR3 length: 17 residues. V lost 1 base and J lost 4, with 16 bases in between. The CDR3 sequence: CASSLSRPGVATGELFF. In nucleotides, the CDR3 is TGTGCCAGCAGTTTATCCCGTCCCGGAGTCGCCACCGGGGAGCTGTTTTTT.

This clonotype came up many times. The chain recombines TRBV20-1 with TRBJ2-7; D might be TRBD2 (6 bases). The CDR3 covers 12 residues. The germline V and J ends were trimmed by 7 bases and 4 bases, with 14 bases remaining between them. Per germline, CDR1 DFQATT and CDR2 SNEGSKA (reference sequence). Written as DNA, the CDR3 is TGCAGTGTCCGACTAGGAGTTTACGAGCAGTACTTC. Encoded protein: CSVRLGVYEQYF.

This clonotype appeared a single time. The chain recombines TRBV4-1 with TRBJ2-7; D is unresolved. The CDR3 covers 14 residues. The V gene's germline CDR1 is MGHRA and CDR2 YSYEKL. Trimming shortened V by 0 bases and J by 2 bases, and 8 bases separated the two germline ends. The CDR3 is CASSQDKSTYEQYF. CDR3 DNA: TGCGCCAGCAGCCAAGATAAATCGACCTACGAGCAGTACTTC.

This clonotype was observed many times. The gene calls are TRBV7-9 and TRBJ2-5; TRBD2 matches at 11 bases. V gave up 6 bases and J gave up 1 base; unmatched junction bases: 7. The germline V gene has CDR1 SEHNR and CDR2 FQNEAQ (reference sequence). This CDR3 is 16 amino acids long. The CDR3 DNA sequence: TGTGCCAGCAGTCCGACCGGGACTAGCGGCCAAGAGACCCAGTACTTC. As protein: CASSPTGTSGQETQYF. Supplemented by reference TRBV7-9 and TRBJ2-5, the full variable domain reads DTGVSQNPRHKITKRGQNVTFRCDPISEHNRLYWYRQTLGQGPEFLTYFQNEAQLEKSRLLSDRFSAERPKGSFSTLEIQRTEQGDSAMYLCASSPTGTSGQETQYFGPGTRLLVL.

This rearrangement joins TRBV12-3 or TRBV12-4 to TRBJ2-2; D call uncertain. The CDR3 spans 14 residues. V shed 6 bases and J shed 7 bases, with 15 bases lying between them. CDR3 sequence reads: CASRAPDVDGELFF. Written as DNA, the CDR3 is TGTGCCAGCAGAGCCCCGGACGTCGACGGGGAGCTGTTTTTT.

This clonotype showed up just a few times. The chain uses TRBV12-3 or TRBV12-4 and TRBJ1-1; D call uncertain. This CDR3 region has 11 residues. V dropped 6 bases and J dropped 8 bases, with 10 bases sitting between them. The CDR3 region is CASSITSEAFF. DNA for the CDR3: TGTGCCAGCAGCATTACCTCCGAAGCTTTCTTT.